This is a list of T cell receptor beta chains from one sample in a study of identical twins. One entry per CDR3 protein, called by TCRdb with MiXCR from the 5' RACE reads. Altogether fewer than 900,000 distinct CDR3 sequences are present, 15% to 20% being singletons, with the ten largest covering roughly 14%. The same specimen was also included in a second study, on T cells expressing NK-cell markers.

Material: PBMCs. The source is a woman aged 18-29 years in good health. Each CDR3 is given with its conserved first and last residue. D genes are given only for firm matches. Size is omitted from some rows. Given values are once, few, many or a class for expanded clones.

>NA|TRBJ2-7|TRBV5-5|TRBD1
CASSRQGALGSEQYF
TGTGCCAGCAGCAGACAGGGGGCGTTGGGCTCCGAGCAGTACTTC
>NA|TRBJ1-2|TRBV20-1|TRBD1
CSARTGISYGYTF
TGCAGTGCTAGGACAGGGATTAGCTATGGCTACACCTTC
>many|TRBJ1-4|TRBV6-1|NA
CASRTGSATNEKLFF
TGTGCCAGCAGAACAGGTTCCGCAACTAATGAAAAACTGTTTTTT
>NA|TRBJ2-7|TRBV12-3/TRBV12-4|TRBD1
CASSLVAGQGQYEQYF
TGTGCCAGCAGTTTAGTCGCGGGACAGGGGCAGTACGAGCAGTACTTC
>NA|TRBJ2-7|TRBV7-9|TRBD2
CASSLRRGGSVDEQYF
TGTGCCAGCAGCTTAAGGCGCGGCGGGAGCGTCGACGAGCAGTACTTC
>few|TRBJ2-1|TRBV4-1|TRBD2
CASSPTVAGGRNEQFF
TGCGCCAGCAGCCCTACGGTAGCGGGGGGCCGGAATGAGCAGTTCTTC
>many|TRBJ1-6|TRBV12-3/TRBV12-4|NA
CASRSSTGTNSPLHF
TGTGCCAGCAGATCCTCAACAGGTACCAATTCACCCCTCCACTTT
>NA|TRBJ1-1|TRBV13|TRBD1
CASSLGQGWSTAFF
TGTGCCAGCAGCTTGGGACAGGGGTGGAGTACGGCTTTCTTT
>NA|TRBJ2-3|TRBV4-1|NA
CASSPDRSVTDTQYF
TGCGCCAGCAGTCCCGACAGGTCTGTCACAGATACGCAGTATTTT
>few|TRBJ2-1|TRBV6-5|TRBD2
CASSSIGLAGGNEQFF
TGTGCCAGCAGTTCCATAGGACTAGCGGGAGGCAATGAGCAGTTCTTC
>few|TRBJ2-7|TRBV28|NA
CASSLLVYEQYF
TGTGCCAGCAGTTTACTTGTGTACGAGCAGTACTTC
>NA|TRBJ2-7|TRBV6-6|NA
CASSYSPGIAPYF
TGTGCCAGCAGTTACTCGCCAGGGATTGCCCCGTACTTC
>NA|TRBJ1-5|TRBV6-1|NA
CASSPPETNQPQHF
TGTGCCAGCAGTCCCCCCGAAACAAATCAGCCCCAGCATTTT
>NA|TRBJ2-5|TRBV12-3/TRBV12-4|NA
CASSLGSSVETQYF
TGTGCCAGCAGTTTGGGCTCTAGCGTAGAGACCCAGTACTTC
>NA|TRBJ2-7|TRBV6-1|TRBD1
CASFEGQGAYEQYF
TGTGCCAGCTTCGAGGGACAGGGGGCCTACGAGCAGTACTTC
>NA|TRBJ2-1|TRBV5-1|TRBD2
CASTPFPAGYNEQFF
TGCGCCAGCACCCCCTTTCCAGCGGGATACAATGAGCAGTTCTTC